This T cell receptor (beta chain) is drawn from a study of T-cell reconstitution after alpha-beta-depleted transplantation in children (dated by TCRdb to 2016 to 2018). Regarding the complete study: Using TCR repertoire profiling, the study quantitatively followed how T-cell immune reconstitution unfolded in children after TCRalphabeta/CD19-depleted allogeneic hematopoietic cell transplantation. Summary of the overall study and its limitations: The high TCRbeta diversity at day 60 in some patients was ascribed to recipient T cells and intrathymic progenitors that had survived conditioning. About two months after transplant, the apparently early recovery of alphabetaT-cell counts reportedly depended on just several hundred clones that had expanded rapidly and came from non-depleted graft cells. Over subsequent months, a decline in hyperexpanded clone frequencies was noted, and after one year, T-cell counts and TCRbeta diversity were mostly ascribed to newly produced T cells.

The method was PCR. The data were produced on an Illumina HiSeq 2500. Molecular barcoding was employed in the preparation of TCR libraries, with unique molecular identifiers being used to normalize TCRbeta repertoire quantification. TCRdb reprocessing: public reads trimmed at Q25 with fastp, clones called with MiXCR, in-frame beta chains kept. Each record represents a unique CDR3 protein, reported with the most common genes and DNA among its rows. Within this sample are some 180,000 distinct CDR3 sequences, with 6.6% of them counted one time only. The top ten hold roughly 6% of the sample. The label giving this sample's treatment or condition can be read as: allogeneic hematopoietic cell transplantation with graft depleted of TCRalphabeta T cells and CD19 B cells. The children who served as transplant recipients had been given grafts of TCRalphabeta/CD19-depleted allogeneic hematopoietic cells. Based on the germline V gene, the CDR1 and CDR2 sequences are SGHVS and FQNEAQ. The junction shows trimming of 4 bases on V and 6 bases on J, plus 16 bases between the germline ends. From the cysteine through the phenylalanine, the CDR3 covers 14 amino acids. Only CDR3 DNA remains: 42 bases, in frame from the first base.

This clonotype has more than one count but fewer than ten. Its antigen specificity is not known. No base-level quality is on record; no much larger clone is a single base apart. This TCR came from a boy between 2 and 10 years old with acute lymphoblastic leukemia, due to receive a stem cell transplant. The starting material was PBMCs, obtained before TCRalphabeta/CD19-depleted stem cell transplant. The sequence links TRBV7-8 to TRBJ2-7; TRBD2 might be the D gene, on 5 matching bases. The CDR3 region: CASSWTLGEGEQYF. The nucleotide sequence reads TGTGCCAGCAGCTGGACCCTAGGAGAGGGCGAGCAGTACTTC.